This T cell receptor beta chain was documented in a study of T cell changes during pregnancy in multiple sclerosis. The assay was immunoSEQ multiplex PCR, and TCRdb's table has in-frame clones only and misses some. The sample has about 110,000 clones, around 93% seen once. Germline CDR1 is SEHNR and CDR2 is FQNEAQ (reference sequence). The CDR3 is made up of 13 amino acids. V dropped 5 bases and J dropped 4 bases, with 9 bases sitting between them. This clonotype originated in a female donor with multiple sclerosis, enrolled in a pregnancy study. The gene calls are TRBV7-9 and TRBJ2-1; D is undetermined. Sequencing used peripheral blood, obtained after pregnancy. The CDR3 protein is CASSHPLYNEQFF. The CDR3 DNA sequence: TGTGCCAGCAGCCACCCACTTTACAATGAGCAGTTCTTC.